This T cell receptor beta chain is drawn from a study of early T cells in non-severe SARS-CoV-2 infection. Background on the study: Sequencing input comprised bulk RNA from unsorted whole blood; chain pairing was not available. The study, taken as a whole, reports: Anti-spike CD8 specificities were favored by VDJdb matching, whose results missed private and CD4 specificities.

Individual cDNA molecules received unique molecular identifiers during library preparation. TCRdb passed the 5' RACE reads through MiXCR, listing each CDR3 protein once. The repertoire consists of around 50,000 distinct CDR3 sequences, with 10% to 15% occurring once and the leading ten covering 2.9%. About this clonotype itself: Its antigen remains unidentified.

This CDR3 is 15 amino acids long. Germline lookup yields CDR1 SGHVS and CDR2 FNYEAQ. V was trimmed by 5 bases and J by 3 bases, leaving 16 bases between them. The receptor was derived from an adult who was a healthcare worker with PCR-confirmed SARS-CoV-2 infection or an uninfected control (not recorded which). V gene TRBV7-6 combines with J gene TRBJ1-1; D is perhaps TRBD1 (6 bases). The sequenced material came from whole blood. The CDR3 sequence is CASSPYRAEDTEAFF. For the CDR3, the DNA is TGTGCCAGCAGCCCCTACAGGGCAGAAGACACTGAAGCTTTCTTT.